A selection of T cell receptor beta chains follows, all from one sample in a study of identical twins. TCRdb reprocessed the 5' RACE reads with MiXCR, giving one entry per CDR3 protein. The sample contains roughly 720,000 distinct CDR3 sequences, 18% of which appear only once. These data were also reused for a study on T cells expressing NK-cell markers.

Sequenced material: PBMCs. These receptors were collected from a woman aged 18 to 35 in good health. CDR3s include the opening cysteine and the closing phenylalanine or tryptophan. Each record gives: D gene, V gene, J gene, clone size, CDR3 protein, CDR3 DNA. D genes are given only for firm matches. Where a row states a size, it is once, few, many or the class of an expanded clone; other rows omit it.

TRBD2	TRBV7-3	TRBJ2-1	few	CASSHDRSGGVQFF	TGTGCCAGCAGCCATGATCGAAGCGGGGGGGTACAGTTCTTC
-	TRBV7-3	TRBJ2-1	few	CASSPIGLSYNEQFF	TGTGCCAGCAGCCCGATCGGTCTTTCTTACAATGAGCAGTTCTTC
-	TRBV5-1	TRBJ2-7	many	CASSLGQGFDEQYF	TGTGCCAGCAGCTTGGGGCAGGGTTTTGACGAGCAGTACTTC
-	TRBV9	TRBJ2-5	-	CASSVDGTHEETQYF	TGTGCCAGCAGCGTAGATGGGACACACGAAGAGACCCAGTACTTC
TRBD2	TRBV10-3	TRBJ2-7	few	CAISPRPGLEYEQYF	TGTGCCATCAGCCCGCGACCGGGACTAGAATACGAGCAGTACTTC
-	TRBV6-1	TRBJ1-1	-	CASSEEGMGGRNTEAFF	TGTGCCAGCAGTGAAGAGGGGATGGGGGGAAGGAACACTGAAGCTTTCTTT
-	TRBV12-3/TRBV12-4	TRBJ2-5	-	CASSQGHQETQYF	TGTGCCAGCAGCCAGGGACATCAAGAGACCCAGTACTTC
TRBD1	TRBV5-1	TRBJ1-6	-	CASRPPGQGNSPLHF	TGCGCCAGCAGACCCCCGGGACAGGGGAATTCACCCCTCCACTTT
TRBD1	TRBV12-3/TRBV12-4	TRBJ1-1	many	CASSSGGGTEAFF	TGTGCCAGCAGTTCAGGGGGAGGGACTGAAGCTTTCTTT
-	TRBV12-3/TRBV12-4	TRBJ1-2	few	CASSLGLAYGYTF	TGTGCCAGCAGTTTGGGGCTAGCCTATGGCTACACCTTC
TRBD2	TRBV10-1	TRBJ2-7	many	CASSESAAGGPYEQYF	TGCGCCAGCAGTGAGTCAGCAGCGGGGGGACCCTACGAGCAGTACTTC
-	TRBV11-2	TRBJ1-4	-	CASSLANVRAEKLFF	TGTGCCAGCAGCTTAGCAAACGTCAGGGCTGAAAAACTGTTTTTT
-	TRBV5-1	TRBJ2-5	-	CASTVRSLGLETQYF	TGCGCCAGCACTGTCCGCTCCTTAGGTTTGGAGACCCAGTACTTC
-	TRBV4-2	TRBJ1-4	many	CASSQDGFFTNEKLFF	TGTGCCAGCAGCCAAGATGGGTTCTTTACTAATGAAAAACTGTTTTTT
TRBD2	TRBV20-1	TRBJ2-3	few	CSASTGGGVDTQYF	TGCAGTGCTTCTACGGGAGGAGGGGTAGATACGCAGTATTTT
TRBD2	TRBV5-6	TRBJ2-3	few	CASSFPSGSIDTQYF	TGTGCCAGCAGCTTTCCTAGCGGGAGTATAGATACGCAGTATTTT
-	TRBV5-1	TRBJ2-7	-	CAHRSIFYEQYF	TGCGCACACCGGTCCATCTTCTACGAGCAGTACTTC
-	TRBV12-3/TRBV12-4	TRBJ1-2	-	CASSGGGSGYTF	TGTGCCAGCAGCGGGGGGGGCTCTGGCTACACCTTC
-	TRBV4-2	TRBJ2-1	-	CASSHEEGTPKYNEQFF	TGTGCCAGCAGCCATGAGGAAGGGACGCCCAAGTACAATGAGCAGTTCTTC
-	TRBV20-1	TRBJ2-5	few	CSAFRGSYQETQYF	TGCAGTGCCTTCCGAGGCAGCTACCAAGAGACCCAGTACTTC